These 2 T cell receptor beta chains came from one sample sequenced in a study of a mutant IDH1 vaccine in newly diagnosed glioma. The time point here: week 35, safety follow-up. The content of each vaccine dose was 300 ug of mutant IDH1 20-mer peptide, and topical imiquimod accompanied it. Their antigens are not known. Profiling relied on immunoSEQ multiplex PCR, and the TCRdb table lists in-frame clones only, not all of them. The data show fewer than 90,000 clones, almost 85% seen once. The sequencing here drew on PBMCs, taken from a glioma patient whose treatment included an IDH1 peptide vaccine. Source of these receptors: a man between 18 and 29 years old with glioma.

This chain uses TRBV10-3 with TRBJ2-7, with 7 bases matching TRBD1. With V trimmed by 2 bases and J by 2 bases, 3 bases remained unmatched. Germline V gene lookup returns CDR1 ENHRY and CDR2 SYGVKD. The CDR3 loop spans 14 amino acids. In DNA form, the CDR3 reads TGTGCCATCAGTGAGAGGGGGCTCGCCTACGAGCAGTACTTC. Encoded protein: CAISERGLAYEQYF.

V gene TRBV2 combines with J gene TRBJ1-2; D remains ambiguous. Germline V gene lookup returns CDR1 SNHLY and CDR2 FYNNEI. The germline V and J ends were trimmed by 6 bases and 8 bases, with 10 bases remaining between them. The CDR3 extends over 11 amino acids. DNA of the CDR3: TGTGCCAGCAGAGAGGGAACAGGCTACACCTTC. It codes for CASREGTGYTF. The complete variable domain, with remaining parts taken from reference TRBV2 and TRBJ1-2, reads EPEVTQTPSHQVTQMGQEVILRCVPISNHLYFYWYRQILGQKVEFLVSFYNNEISEKSEIFDDQFSVERPDGSNFTLKIRSTKLEDSAMYFCASREGTGYTFGSGTRLTVV.